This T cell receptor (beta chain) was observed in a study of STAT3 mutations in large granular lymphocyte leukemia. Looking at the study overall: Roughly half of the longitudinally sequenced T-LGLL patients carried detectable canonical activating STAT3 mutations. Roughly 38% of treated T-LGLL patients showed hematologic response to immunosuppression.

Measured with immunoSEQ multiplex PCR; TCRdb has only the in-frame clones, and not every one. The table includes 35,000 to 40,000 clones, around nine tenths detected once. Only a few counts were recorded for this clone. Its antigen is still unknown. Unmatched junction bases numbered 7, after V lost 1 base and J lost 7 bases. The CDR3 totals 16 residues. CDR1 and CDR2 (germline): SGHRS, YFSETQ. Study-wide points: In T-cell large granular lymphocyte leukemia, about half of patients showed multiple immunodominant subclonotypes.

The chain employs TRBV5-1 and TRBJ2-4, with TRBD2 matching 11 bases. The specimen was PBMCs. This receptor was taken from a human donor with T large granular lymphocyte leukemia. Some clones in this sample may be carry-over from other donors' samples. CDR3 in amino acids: CASSLTLAGGGNIQYF. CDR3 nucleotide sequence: TGCGCCAGCAGCTTGACCCTAGCGGGGGGAGGGAACATTCAGTACTTC.